A selection of T cell receptor beta chains follows, all from one sample in a study of blood T cell repertoires in COVID-19. Measured with immunoSEQ multiplex PCR; TCRdb has only the in-frame clones, and not every one. Of a few hundred thousand clones in the sample, 80% to 90% were seen once. Sequences were obtained from peripheral blood. Receptors originate from a man in his sixties with acute or convalescent COVID-19. CDR3s include the opening cysteine and the closing phenylalanine or tryptophan. Fields, in order: V gene, J gene, clone size, D gene, CDR3 length, CDR3 protein, CDR3 DNA. The D gene is left open where the match is weak. Size is stated for part of the rows, as once, few or many counts, or as a class when the clone is expanded.

v_call: TRBV27
j_call: TRBJ2-3
clone_size: .
d_call: TRBD1
cdr3_length: 17
cdr3_aa: CASSLRDSRLRTDTQYF
cdr3_nt: TGTGCCAGCAGTTTAAGGGACAGCCGCCTGAGAACAGATACGCAGTATTTT

v_call: TRBV7-9
j_call: TRBJ1-4
clone_size: .
d_call: .
cdr3_length: 15
cdr3_aa: CASSLGTAKNEKLFF
cdr3_nt: TGTGCCAGCAGCTTAGGGACAGCAAAAAATGAAAAACTGTTTTTT

v_call: TRBV7-3
j_call: TRBJ2-1
clone_size: .
d_call: TRBD2
cdr3_length: 16
cdr3_aa: CAGRVQRELGSGEQFF
cdr3_nt: TGTGCCGGGCGAGTTCAGCGGGAGTTGGGGTCAGGTGAGCAGTTCTTC

v_call: TRBV11-2
j_call: TRBJ1-6
clone_size: few
d_call: .
cdr3_length: 14
cdr3_aa: CASSFDGGRSPLHF
cdr3_nt: TGTGCCAGCAGCTTCGACGGAGGGCGCTCACCCCTCCACTTT

v_call: TRBV19
j_call: TRBJ2-1
clone_size: .
d_call: TRBD2
cdr3_length: 20
cdr3_aa: CASRPSPGLAGGSSYNEQFF
cdr3_nt: TGTGCCAGCCGCCCGTCGCCGGGACTAGCGGGGGGGAGCTCCTACAATGAGCAGTTCTTC

v_call: TRBV7-2
j_call: TRBJ2-1
clone_size: .
d_call: .
cdr3_length: 15
cdr3_aa: CASSLLGHPYNEQFF
cdr3_nt: TGTGCCAGCAGCTTACTGGGACATCCCTACAATGAGCAGTTCTTC

v_call: TRBV9
j_call: TRBJ2-7
clone_size: .
d_call: TRBD2
cdr3_length: 16
cdr3_aa: CASSVDAGGLLNEQYF
cdr3_nt: TGTGCCAGCAGCGTAGATGCGGGGGGGCTTCTTAACGAGCAGTACTTC

v_call: TRBV16
j_call: TRBJ1-4
clone_size: few
d_call: .
cdr3_length: 14
cdr3_aa: CASSPAQGPEKLFF
cdr3_nt: TGTGCCAGCAGCCCCGCCCAGGGGCCTGAAAAACTGTTTTTT

v_call: TRBV28
j_call: TRBJ1-2
clone_size: .
d_call: .
cdr3_length: 14
cdr3_aa: CASSPAGGTYGYTF
cdr3_nt: TGTGCCAGCAGTCCCGCGGGGGGGACCTATGGCTACACCTTC

v_call: TRBV6-2/TRBV6-3
j_call: TRBJ1-2
clone_size: .
d_call: .
cdr3_length: 13
cdr3_aa: CASSYDGVYGYTF
cdr3_nt: TGTGCCAGCAGTTACGACGGGGTCTATGGCTACACCTTC

v_call: TRBV19
j_call: TRBJ2-1
clone_size: .
d_call: TRBD2
cdr3_length: 17
cdr3_aa: CASSRARLAGGLNEQFF
cdr3_nt: TGTGCCAGTAGTAGGGCCCGACTAGCGGGAGGGCTCAATGAGCAGTTCTTC

v_call: TRBV6-5
j_call: TRBJ1-1
clone_size: .
d_call: .
cdr3_length: 13
cdr3_aa: CASSLQVNTEAFF
cdr3_nt: TGTGCCAGCAGTTTACAGGTGAACACTGAAGCTTTCTTT